The 30 T cell receptor beta chains presented below share a single source sample, sequenced in a study of glioma-infiltrating T cells after dendritic cell vaccination listed by TCRdb under 2016. To prepare the library, the immunoSEQ multiplex PCR assay was applied. TCRdb limited this immuneACCESS table to in-frame rearrangements with V and J called. A share of clones is missing; checked studies link under half to unresolved V genes, and the rest is unexplained. The sample table holds tens of thousands of clones, of which roughly four fifths were seen once. The ten largest clones represent roughly 6.8% of the sample. In light of the paper, this sample's time point label describes: after dendritic cell vaccination, including at tumor progression/relapse. Specimen: blood, collected after dendritic cell vaccination. The source is a human donor with glioblastoma.

This chain connects TRBV7-3 to TRBJ2-1, with 8 positions matching TRBD2. CDR1 and CDR2 from the germline V gene are SGHTA and FQGTGA. The CDR3 is 14 amino acids. V was clipped by 5 bases and J by 3 bases; unmatched bases: 3. The CDR3 loop is CASSMGLDYNEQFF. CDR3 DNA sequence: TGTGCCAGCAGCATGGGACTAGACTACAATGAGCAGTTCTTC.

Comments on this clone: Other DNA sequences in this sample translate to the same CDR3. The V gene is TRBV5-1, the J gene TRBJ2-7, with 7 bases lining up with TRBD2. Germline CDR1 is SGHRS and CDR2 is YFSETQ. CDR3 length: 14 residues. V lost 0 bases to trimming and J lost 4 bases; unmatched junction nucleotides: 4. Here the CDR3 DNA reads TGCGCCAGCAGCTTGGCTGCGGGGGAGTACGAGCAGTACTTC. Amino acid sequence: CASSLAAGEYEQYF.

The rearrangement joins TRBV9 to TRBJ2-5; D possibly corresponds to TRBD2 (5 bases). V gave up 4 bases and J gave up 2 bases, with 15 bases separating them. The germline V gene encodes CDR1 SGDLS and CDR2 YYNGEE. The CDR3 loop spans 15 amino acids. CDR3 sequence reads: CASSPAGLQQETQYF. CDR3 sequence (DNA): TGTGCCAGCAGCCCGGCCGGACTGCAACAAGAGACCCAGTACTTC.

The chain is built from TRBV10-2 and TRBJ2-1; D possibly corresponds to TRBD2 (6 bases). CDR3 length: 13 residues. V was clipped by 2 bases and J by 9 bases, with 11 bases between them. Germline-derived CDR1 and CDR2 are WSHSY and SAAADI. The CDR3 spells CASSEAGTPEQFF. Written as DNA, the CDR3 is TGCGCCAGCAGTGAGGCCGGGACTCCTGAGCAGTTCTTC.

The CDR3 is CASSFQTRSTEAFF. CDR3 DNA sequence: TGTGCCAGCAGCTTCCAGACTCGTAGCACTGAAGCTTTCTTT. The chain joins TRBV5-4 to TRBJ1-1; no clear D. This CDR3 has 14 amino acids. Germline lookup yields CDR1 SGHNT and CDR2 YYREEE (reference sequence). V was pared by 2 bases and J by 4 bases, with 12 bases between.

The chain joins TRBV30 to TRBJ2-7; TRBD1 aligns across 7 bases. From germline, CDR1 is GTSNPN and CDR2 SVGIG (reference sequence). V gave up 1 base and J gave up 5 bases; unmatched junction bases: 14. The CDR3 has 16 amino acids. This CDR3 is CAWSDGPTQGIDEQYF. The CDR3 bases are TGTGCCTGGAGTGATGGGCCGACACAGGGGATCGACGAGCAGTACTTC.

The chain couples TRBV7-2 to TRBJ1-6; 7 bases line up with TRBD1. The CDR3 loop spans 14 amino acids. Germline lookup yields CDR1 SGHTA and CDR2 FQGNSA. Losses at the gene ends were 8 bases for V and 6 bases for J; bases not matched to a gene: 7. The CDR3 protein is CASLLGTANSPLHF. CDR3 in DNA: TGTGCCAGCCTACTGGGGACAGCTAATTCACCCCTCCACTTT. The full variable domain, with the rest looked up from reference TRBV7-2 and TRBJ1-6, is GAGVSQSPSNKVTEKGKDVELRCDPISGHTALYWYRQSLGQGLEFLIYFQGNSAPDKSGLPSDRFSAERTGGSVSTLTIQRTQQEDSAVYLCASLLGTANSPLHFGNGTRLTVT.

This clone was seen only once. This rearrangement joins TRBV18 to TRBJ2-7; 8 bases are shared with TRBD2. Trimming removed 3 bases from V and 1 base from J; junction bases left unmatched: 8. The CDR3 loop spans 16 amino acids. The germline CDR1 and CDR2 sequences are KGHSH and LQKENI. CDR3 protein: CASSPSGGGPSYEQYF. The CDR3 DNA reads as TGTGCCAGCTCACCCTCGGGGGGGGGCCCGTCCTACGAGCAGTACTTC.

J is TRBJ1-1 and V is TRBV15; weak D call: TRBD1 (6 bases). Germline assignment: CDR1 LNHNV and CDR2 YYDKDF (reference sequence). The CDR3 is 14 amino acids. V was shortened by 6 bases and J by 1 base, with 12 bases between the two germline ends. The CDR3 nucleotides are TGTGCCACCAGGACCGACAGGTCGAACACTGAAGCTTTCTTT. Translated: CATRTDRSNTEAFF.

The V call is TRBV7-3, the J call TRBJ2-3; D may be TRBD1 (5 bases). V lost 5 bases and J 4 bases, leaving 16 bases between the germline ends. CDR3 length: 15 amino acids. Germline V CDR1 and CDR2: SGHTA, FQGTGA. Here the CDR3 reads CASSAIRAPPDTQYF. CDR3 DNA sequence: TGTGCCAGCAGCGCTATCAGGGCCCCACCAGATACGCAGTATTTT.

The CDR3 DNA reads TGTGCCACCGCTACTGGGACAGTGAAACAGCCCCAGCATTTT. It codes for CATATGTVKQPQHF. This chain links TRBV6-5 with TRBJ1-5; 7 bases are a match to TRBD1. This CDR3 spans 14 amino acids. CDR1 MNHEY and CDR2 SVGAGI come from the germline V gene. V lost 10 bases to trimming and J lost 7 bases; unmatched junction nucleotides: 13.

The chain joins TRBV6-6 to TRBJ1-2; a weak D match, TRBD1 (6 bases). Germline CDR1 MNHNY, CDR2 SVGAGI (reference sequence). Trimming pared 2 bases from V and 6 bases from J, leaving 10 bases between. This CDR3 contains 13 residues. The CDR3 region is CASSYGQGNGYTF. CDR3 DNA: TGTGCCAGCAGTTACGGGCAGGGGAATGGCTACACCTTC.

The V call is TRBV27, the J call TRBJ2-3; TRBD1 aligns across 7 bases. The V gene's germline CDR1 is MNHEY and CDR2 SMNVEV (reference sequence). CDR3 size: 16 residues. V dropped 5 bases and J dropped 0; count of bases not matched to a gene: 8. For the CDR3, the DNA is TGTGCCAGCAGTCCTTACAGGGGTCGTAGCACAGATACGCAGTATTTT. Translated, it gives CASSPYRGRSTDTQYF.

Note on this clone: An end of the junction does not agree with germline; a read error may underlie this. The chain joins TRBV6-5 to TRBJ2-1, with 11 bases fitting TRBD2. The CDR3 sequence is 15 residues long. The germline V gene encodes CDR1 MNHEY and CDR2 SVGAGI. CDR3 sequence: CASRPTSGGARVQLF. CDR3 DNA sequence: TGTGCCAGCAGGCCCACTAGCGGGGGTGCTCGGGTGCAGCTCTTC.

By sample fraction, this clone is medium-sized. The V and J genes are TRBV9 and TRBJ2-7; TRBD1 matches 10 bases. The CDR3 spans 16 residues. In germline, CDR1 is SGDLS, CDR2 YYNGEE. Germline trimming cut 0 bases from V and 3 bases from J; bases unmatched to any gene: 6. The CDR3 nucleotides read TGTGCCAGCAGCGTAGACATGGGACAGGGGATCTACGAGCAGTACTTC. Its translation: CASSVDMGQGIYEQYF.

This chain joins TRBV29-1 and TRBJ1-1; D perhaps matches TRBD1 (6 bases). Germline CDR1 is SQVTM and CDR2 is ANQGSEA. V dropped 4 bases and J dropped 6 bases, with 15 bases sitting between them. The CDR3 covers 13 residues. CDR3 bases: TGCAGCGTTGTCATAACAGGGAGACCTGAAGCTTTCTTT. This encodes CSVVITGRPEAFF. Using reference TRBV29-1 and TRBJ1-1 for the parts outside the CDR3, the full variable domain is SAVISQKPSRDICQRGTSLTIQCQVDSQVTMMFWYRQQPGQSLTLIATANQGSEATYESGFVIDKFPISRPNLTFSTLTVSNMSPEDSSIYLCSVVITGRPEAFFGQGTRLTVV.

V usage is TRBV15 and J usage is TRBJ2-1; 7 bases fit TRBD2. V shed 1 base, J shed 3 bases, and the junction held 9 bases outside the gene matches. CDR1 and CDR2 from the germline V gene are LNHNV and YYDKDF (reference sequence). The CDR3 has 17 residues. This CDR3 is CATSRGLAGDLYNEQFF. CDR3 sequence (DNA): TGTGCCACCAGCAGAGGACTAGCTGGGGATCTCTACAATGAGCAGTTCTTC.

The CDR3 loop reads CASSQDRFSYEQYF. CDR3 nucleotides: TGTGCCAGTAGCCAGGACAGATTCTCCTACGAGCAGTACTTC. This chain uses TRBV19 with TRBJ2-7; possibly TRBD1 for D (6 bases). In germline, CDR1 is LNHDA, CDR2 SQIVND (reference sequence). CDR3 length equals 14 residues. V lost 6 bases and J lost 0, with 12 bases in between.

This chain uses TRBV5-1 with TRBJ1-5, with TRBD1 identical over 9 bases. The CDR3 runs 15 residues. The ends lost 2 bases at V and 4 bases at J; junction bases unmatched: 4. From germline, CDR1 is SGHRS and CDR2 YFSETQ. For the CDR3, the DNA is TGCGCCAGCAGCTTACTGGGACAGGGAAATCAGCCCCAGCATTTT. Translation: CASSLLGQGNQPQHF.

The chain employs TRBV5-1 and TRBJ1-4, with TRBD1 matching 11 bases. The CDR3 totals 17 residues. Germline V gene data show CDR1 as SGHRS and CDR2 as YFSETQ. Unmatched junction bases numbered 5, after V lost 3 bases and J lost 1 base. The CDR3 reads CASSSGQGAGTNEKLFF. As DNA, the CDR3 is TGCGCCAGCAGCTCCGGACAGGGGGCGGGAACTAATGAAAAACTGTTTTTT. The full variable domain, rest sourced from reference TRBV5-1 and TRBJ1-4, is KAGVTQTPRYLIKTRGQQVTLSCSPISGHRSVSWYQQTPGQGLQFLFEYFSETQRNKGNFPGRFSGRQFSNSRSEMNVSTLELGDSALYLCASSSGQGAGTNEKLFFGSGTQLSVL.

The chain joins TRBV14 to TRBJ2-7; 8 positions match TRBD1. This CDR3 is 16 amino acids long. V dropped 4 bases and J dropped 5; count of bases not matched to a gene: 13. From germline, CDR1 is SGHDN and CDR2 FVKESK. As DNA, the CDR3 is TGTGCCAGCAGCCCTAGGGGGGCAGGGGGCAGGAACGAGCAGTACTTC. It codes for CASSPRGAGGRNEQYF.

The chain combines TRBV2 with TRBJ1-3; D is unresolved. With 10 bases removed from V and 2 bases from J, the gap between germline ends came to 9 bases. The CDR3 is 12 amino acids. Germline V CDR1 and CDR2: SNHLY, FYNNEI. The CDR3: CATDYTGNTIYF. The DNA for the CDR3 is TGTGCCACAGACTACACTGGAAACACCATATATTTT.

The chain uses TRBV13 and TRBJ2-5; D is undetermined. CDR1 PRHDT and CDR2 FYEKMQ come from the germline V gene (reference sequence). V dropped 5 bases and J dropped 5 bases, with 12 bases sitting between them. This CDR3 has 13 residues. CDR3 coding DNA: TGTGCCAGCAGCCCGCGGCCCCGGGAGACCCAGTACTTC. Translation: CASSPRPRETQYF.

This clone was observed a few times. The V call is TRBV7-2, the J call TRBJ1-5, with D unclear. This CDR3 has 16 amino acids. The germline V gene has CDR1 SGHTA and CDR2 FQGNSA. The ends were cut back, 0 bases at V and 7 bases at J, with 16 bases in the middle. The CDR3 nucleotides read TGTGCCAGCAGCTTAGCCCCGCAGGCCCTCGGACAGCCCCAGCATTTT. Translated: CASSLAPQALGQPQHF.

This chain links TRBV4-2 with TRBJ2-1; the match to TRBD2 covers 9 bases. Trimming took 2 bases from V and 6 from J; bases not matched to a gene: 5. This CDR3 is 15 amino acids long. Germline-derived CDR1 and CDR2 are LGHNA and YNFKEQ. The CDR3 sequence: CASSQPGLAFNEQFF. The DNA of the CDR3 is TGTGCCAGCAGCCAACCGGGACTAGCTTTCAATGAGCAGTTCTTC.

The J gene is TRBJ2-2, the V gene TRBV9; 8 bases fit TRBD1. With V trimmed by 4 bases and J by 1 base, 3 bases remained unmatched. Germline V lookup: CDR1 SGDLS, CDR2 YYNGEE. This CDR3 has 15 residues. CDR3 sequence reads: CASSTGQVNTGELFF. CDR3 sequence (DNA): TGTGCCAGCAGCACGGGACAGGTGAACACCGGGGAGCTGTTTTTT. The full variable domain, completed using reference TRBV9 and TRBJ2-2, is DSGVTQTPKHLITATGQRVTLRCSPRSGDLSVYWYQQSLDQGLQFLIQYYNGEERAKGNILERFSAQQFPDLHSELNLSSLELGDSALYFCASSTGQVNTGELFFGEGSRLTVL.

CDR3 in DNA: TGTGCCACCAGCAGAGATGCGGGGGCAACTAATGAAAAACTGTTTTTT. Its protein product is CATSRDAGATNEKLFF. The chain is built from TRBV15 and TRBJ1-4; D is possibly TRBD1 (5 bases). There are 16 residues in the CDR3. Deletions cut 0 bases from V and 0 bases from J, with 8 bases between. Per the germline V gene, CDR1 is LNHNV and CDR2 is YYDKDF (reference sequence).

This sequence joins TRBV7-3 and TRBJ2-1; tentative D call: TRBD2 (5 bases). This CDR3 has 14 amino acids. Trimming took 1 base from V and 4 from J, leaving 8 bases between them. The germline V gene encodes CDR1 SGHTA and CDR2 FQGTGA. The CDR3 DNA reads TGTGCCAGCAGCTTAATCGGGGATTACAATGAGCAGTTCTTC. Its protein product is CASSLIGDYNEQFF.

V and J are TRBV5-1 and TRBJ2-1, with 11 positions matching TRBD2. Per the germline V gene, CDR1 is SGHRS and CDR2 is YFSETQ. With 3 bases clipped from V and 3 bases from J, the junction kept 2 bases outside the gene matches. The CDR3 sequence is 15 residues long. The CDR3 nucleotides read TGCGCCAGCAGCTCACTAGCGGGGGACTACAATGAGCAGTTCTTC. Amino acid sequence: CASSSLAGDYNEQFF.

V and J are TRBV19 and TRBJ1-1; 7 bases match TRBD1. Germline CDR1 reads LNHDA; CDR2 reads SQIVND (reference sequence). V shed 8 bases and J 0 bases; nucleotides not matched to a gene: 6. This CDR3 is 14 amino acids long. The chain's CDR3 is CASRAGGMNTEAFF. CDR3 nucleotides: TGTGCCAGTCGTGCAGGGGGGATGAACACTGAAGCTTTCTTT.